These 5 T cell receptor beta chains were sequenced from one sample in a study of blood T cell repertoires in COVID-19. The method was immunoSEQ multiplex PCR; TCRdb's version includes in-frame clones alone and lacks a portion of them. The sample includes about 190,000 clones, about 85% seen only once; the top ten take less than 1.5%. The sample taken for sequencing was peripheral blood. The receptors were sampled from a man aged 25 to 40 with acute or convalescent COVID-19.

The genes are TRBV7-8 and TRBJ1-1; no reliable D call. This CDR3 is 13 amino acids long. Trimming removed 2 bases at V and 5 bases at J, with 9 bases between. The germline V gene has CDR1 SGHVS and CDR2 FQNEAQ. The CDR3, as DNA: TGTGCCAGCAGCTTAATGTTCAGAACTGAAGCTTTCTTT. Its translation is CASSLMFRTEAFF.

The DNA for the CDR3 is TGTGCCAGCAGTGAAAGACTGGACAGGGCCTATAATTCACCCCTCCACTTT. Translated: CASSERLDRAYNSPLHF. The chain is built from TRBV6-1 and TRBJ1-6; 8 bases map to TRBD1. Germline assignment: CDR1 MNHNS and CDR2 SASEGT. With V trimmed by 2 bases and J by 2 bases, 5 bases remained unmatched. The CDR3 has 17 residues.

The V and J genes are TRBV19 and TRBJ2-7; D unresolved. This CDR3 has 14 residues. Germline V CDR1 and CDR2: LNHDA, SQIVND (reference sequence). The V end was cut by 3 bases, the J end by 6 bases, with 15 bases between. CDR3 sequence (DNA): TGTGCCAGTAGTATCGGTCAGGTTGCAGGCGAGCAGTACTTC. Residues: CASSIGQVAGEQYF.

The chain joins TRBV18 to TRBJ1-1, with TRBD1 as a possible D gene (5 bases). The V gene lost 4 bases and the J gene lost 0 bases, with 12 bases spanning the gap. Germline CDR1 is KGHSH and CDR2 is LQKENI. CDR3 length: 15 amino acids. Here the CDR3 DNA reads TGTGCCAGCTCACACCGACAGAACATGAACACTGAAGCTTTCTTT. Translated: CASSHRQNMNTEAFF.

The V call is TRBV6-4, the J call TRBJ1-5; D is undetermined. Germline V gene data show CDR1 as MRHNA and CDR2 as SNTAGT. The CDR3 totals 15 residues. V gave up 3 bases and J gave up 1 base, with 10 bases separating them. CDR3 sequence reads: CASSERPSSNQPQHF. In DNA form, the CDR3 reads TGTGCCAGCAGTGAGAGGCCTTCCAGCAATCAGCCCCAGCATTTT.